This T cell receptor beta chain is from a study of shared clonotypes between healthy human individuals (dated by TCRdb to the early 2020s). For context, the study as a whole: The cohort comprised two women and a few men aged 18 to 49 years. For each donor, CD4 naive and CD4 memory were each run on three plates, CD8 naive on two plates, and CD8 memory on one plate. To estimate repertoire size and how much clonotype sharing occurs between individuals, the study deeply sequenced the blood TCR repertoires of five or six healthy adults. To increase sequencing depth and limit assay-specific biases, different laboratories used diverse techniques to prepare libraries and sequence TCR repertoires. Between about 0.94 and 8.9 billion PBMCs per donor were obtained by leukapheresis.

Using the deep immunoSEQ assay, TCR CDR3 regions were amplified from genomic DNA by multiplex PCR. For each cell subset, the extracted genomic DNA was distributed evenly across all wells of several immunoSEQ 96-well plates, and each plate served as one replicate. For sorted subsets, 150 to 250 ng genomic DNA, equal to about 30,000 T cell genomes, was loaded into each replicate PCR. The purified libraries were quantified using a Qubit 3.0 fluorometer, sized with a Bioanalyzer 2100, and then quantified again using the KAPA Library Quantification kit. Every immunoSEQ 96-well plate was sequenced on a dedicated single-read 150-cycle Illumina NextSeq 550 flow cell. The published analysis was carried out like this. Because the immunoSEQ output included only junctional sequences and no quality scores, the filtering could not be the same as the filtering used for full-length reads. To assign V/J genes and CDR3, sequences were annotated against IMGT germline references using PyIR, a Python wrapper for IgBLAST v1.9. Any read was removed if the V/J assignment was weak (E-value above 1e-6), the CDR3 was missing, or the read contained stop codons, out-of-frame junctions, or ambiguous translated residues. A V3J clonotype was defined by an identical inferred V gene, J gene, and CDR3 amino acid sequence. To compute the percentage overlap between repertoires, the number of shared unique clonotypes was divided by the size of the smaller repertoire. RTK rarefaction, the Chao1 estimator, and Recon v2.1 estimates of unobserved clonotypes were used to assess repertoire richness. OLGA was used to compute generation probabilities for all TCRbeta clonotypes that the gDNA method yielded from several donors. As stored in TCRdb, this immuneACCESS dataset retains in-frame rearrangements with V and J assigned. A fraction of the clones does not appear; measured against another copy, unresolved V genes explain less than half of the discrepancy, and the remainder lacks a known reason. That table supplies the V and J calls and clone size; D and trimming were determined from the DNA. Here the sample has about 580,000 clones; roughly 98% occur a single time. Roughly 0.29% of the sample is held by the ten biggest clonotypes.

On this clone: Its antigen is still unknown. Base qualities were left out, and no much larger clone turns up one base away.

CD8 naive samples were obtained by positive selection for CCR7 among CD45RO-negative cells, yielding a CD45RA+CCR7+ population from which TemRA cells were excluded. The donors were healthy, HIV-negative adults with no recently reported acute infections or vaccinations. All donors were Caucasian adults living in Nashville, Tennessee, USA. After blood collection by leukapheresis, PBMCs were isolated using Ficoll-Histopaque density gradient centrifugation and then cryopreserved in the vapor phase of liquid nitrogen. Analytical flow cytometry was used to check the purity and quantity of every magnetically sorted T cell population. Each sorted fraction had its genomic DNA isolated and then quantified by UV absorbance on a Nanodrop 2000c. From the germline V gene, CDR1 is ENHRY and CDR2 is SYGVKD. The CDR3 contains 15 residues, cysteine and phenylalanine counted. This entry keeps only the CDR3 DNA: 45 bases, framed from base 1. V sheds 3 bases and J sheds 2 bases, leaving 14 bases between their ends.

Summary of the overall study and its limitations: Roughly 5% of naive CD4, around 3.6% of naive CD8, 2.3% of memory CD4, and 0.35% to 0.5% of memory CD8 clonotypes were shared across several donors. Rarefaction of sorted-subset datasets indicated incomplete sequencing despite the large sequencing depth. Naive subsets generally had larger estimated clonotype richness than memory subsets. Clonotypes shared by all four sorted-subset donors showed higher generation probabilities than non-shared clonotypes. The small number of donors limited the genetic and exposure-history diversity represented. Only blood was sampled, and tissue TCR repertoires likely differ from those in blood. Based on pairwise subsampling, the degree of clonotype sharing among donors was expected to be affected by sequencing depth.

The clonotype originates from a man aged 25 to 40 in good health. In this chain, TRBV10-3 is recombined with TRBJ2-7, with the D gene too uncertain to name. What was sequenced was naive CD8+ T cells sorted from blood. The cell subset or site label corresponds to: CD45RA+CCR7+. The encoded CDR3 is CAISDLISRTYEQYF. Read as DNA, the sequence is TGTGCCATCAGTGATCTTATATCCCGAACCTACGAGCAGTACTTC.